A selection of T cell receptor beta chains follows, all from one sample in a study of T cells after yellow fever vaccination. TCRdb reanalysed the 5' RACE reads using MiXCR and keeps one entry per CDR3 protein. The sample comprises roughly 350,000 distinct CDR3 sequences, 4.1% of which are singletons, and about 22% rests with the top ten. The sequencing here drew on PBMCs, taken 5 days after the yellow fever booster vaccination. The source of these receptors is a man aged 18 to 30 who received the YFV17D yellow fever vaccine. CDR3s include the opening cysteine and the closing phenylalanine or tryptophan. A D gene is named only where the DNA matches it firmly. The listing skips clone size in some rows; elsewhere it reads once, few, many or a size class.

J gene	clone size	CDR3 length	V gene	D gene	CDR3 DNA	CDR3 protein
TRBJ1-2	.	11	TRBV20-1	.	TGCAGTGCTAGACGTGGGTATGGCTACACCTTC	CSARRGYGYTF
TRBJ2-5	.	16	TRBV20-1	TRBD1	TGCAGTGCCCTAGGTACTGGACAGGCGCCGTCGGGGACCCAGTACTTC	CSALGTGQAPSGTQYF
TRBJ1-2	.	13	TRBV7-2	.	TGTGCCAGCAGCGATGACATGTCCTATGGCTACACCTTC	CASSDDMSYGYTF
TRBJ2-6	few	16	TRBV10-3	.	TGTGCCATCAGTGGAGCGGCAGGCAGTGGGGCCAACGTCCTGACTTTC	CAISGAAGSGANVLTF
TRBJ1-5	many	14	TRBV25-1	TRBD1	TGTGCCAGCAGTGGTCGACAGGGCGGCGGGCCCCAGCATTTT	CASSGRQGGGPQHF
TRBJ2-3	many	16	TRBV27	TRBD2	TGTGCCAGCAGTTTCATGTTTCCAGCGGGGGGAGATACGCAGTATTTT	CASSFMFPAGGDTQYF
TRBJ1-2	few	12	TRBV29-1	.	TGCAGCGTACTCACGAGTAACTATGGCTACACCTTC	CSVLTSNYGYTF
TRBJ1-1	.	13	TRBV6-6	.	TGTGCCAGCAGTTACCCCGGGGTCACTGAAGCTTTCTTT	CASSYPGVTEAFF
TRBJ1-1	few	11	TRBV7-9	.	TGTGCCAGCAGCGGAGATGCTGAAGCTTTCTTT	CASSGDAEAFF
TRBJ2-5	few	14	TRBV4-2	TRBD1	TGTGCCAGCAGCCACCAAAGACAGGGGGAGACCCAGTACTTC	CASSHQRQGETQYF
TRBJ2-2	many	15	TRBV10-3	.	TGTGCCATCAGTGGTGAGGGGCGACTCACCGGGGAGCTGTTTTTT	CAISGEGRLTGELFF
TRBJ1-2	.	16	TRBV5-4	.	TGTGCCAGCAGCCCGGGATATTCCTCCCTCAACTATGGCTACACCTTC	CASSPGYSSLNYGYTF
TRBJ2-3	many	15	TRBV15	TRBD2	TGTGCCACCAGCAGTCCGATAGCGGGGAGGGATACGCAGTATTTT	CATSSPIAGRDTQYF
TRBJ1-4	.	14	TRBV5-1	.	TGCGCCAGCAGCTTGCAGGACCTTAATGAAAAACTGTTTTTT	CASSLQDLNEKLFF
TRBJ2-2	.	14	TRBV27	TRBD1	TGTGCCAGCAGGGGACAGGGACGGACCGGGGAGCTGTTTTTT	CASRGQGRTGELFF
TRBJ2-5	many	15	TRBV29-1	.	TGCAGCGTTGGAGGCAGGGAGTACCTAGGCGAGACCCAGTACTTC	CSVGGREYLGETQYF
TRBJ2-1	.	14	TRBV9	TRBD1	TGTGCCAGCAGCGCGTACTCCGGGACAGGGGATCAGTTCTTC	CASSAYSGTGDQFF